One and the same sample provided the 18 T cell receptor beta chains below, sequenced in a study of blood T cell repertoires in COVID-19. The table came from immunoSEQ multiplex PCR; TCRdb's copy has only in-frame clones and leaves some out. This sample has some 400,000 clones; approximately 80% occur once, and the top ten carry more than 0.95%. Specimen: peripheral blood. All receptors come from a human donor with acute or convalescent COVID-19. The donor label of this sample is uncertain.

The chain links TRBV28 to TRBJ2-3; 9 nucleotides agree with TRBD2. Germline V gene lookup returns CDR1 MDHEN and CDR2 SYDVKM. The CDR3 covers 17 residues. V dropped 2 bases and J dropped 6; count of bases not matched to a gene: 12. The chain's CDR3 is CASSLPYLAGNVDTQYF. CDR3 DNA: TGTGCCAGCAGTTTACCGTATCTAGCGGGGAACGTCGATACGCAGTATTTT.

The CDR3 here is CASTADQAGGRDTQYF. The CDR3, as DNA: TGTGCCAGCACCGCGGACCAGGCGGGGGGGCGAGATACGCAGTATTTT. J is TRBJ2-3 and V is TRBV2; 9 positions agree with TRBD2. Germline V gene data show CDR1 as SNHLY and CDR2 as FYNNEI. The CDR3 has 16 amino acids. The ends lost 7 bases at V and 5 bases at J; junction bases unmatched: 13.

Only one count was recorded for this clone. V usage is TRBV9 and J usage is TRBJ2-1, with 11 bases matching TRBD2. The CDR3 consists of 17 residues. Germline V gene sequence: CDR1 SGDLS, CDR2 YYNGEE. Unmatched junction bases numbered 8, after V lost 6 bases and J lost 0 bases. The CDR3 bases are TGTGCCAGCAACGGACTAGCGGGTCTTAGCTCCTACAATGAGCAGTTCTTC. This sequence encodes CASNGLAGLSSYNEQFF.

The CDR3 bases are TGTGCCAGCAGCCGGCGGGGGGTGGAAGAGACCCAGTACTTC. Translated: CASSRRGVEETQYF. V and J are TRBV3-1 (or the pseudogene TRBV3-2) and TRBJ2-5, with 8 bases identical to TRBD2. The trim removed 4 bases at V and 3 bases at J, leaving 4 bases unmatched. This CDR3 spans 14 amino acids. Germline CDR1 is LGHDT and CDR2 is YNNKEL (reference sequence).

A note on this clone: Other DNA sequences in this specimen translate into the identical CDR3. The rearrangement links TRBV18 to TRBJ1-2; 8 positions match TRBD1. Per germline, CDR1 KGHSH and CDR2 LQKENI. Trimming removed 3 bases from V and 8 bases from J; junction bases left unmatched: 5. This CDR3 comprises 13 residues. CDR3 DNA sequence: TGTGCCAGCTCACCTTCGGACAGGGTCGGCTACACCTTC. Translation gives CASSPSDRVGYTF.

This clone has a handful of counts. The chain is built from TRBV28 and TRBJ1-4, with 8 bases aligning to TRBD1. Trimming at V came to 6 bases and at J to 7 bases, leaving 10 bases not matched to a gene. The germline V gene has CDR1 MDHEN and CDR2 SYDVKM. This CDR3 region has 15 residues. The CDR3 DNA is TGTGCCAGCAGCCCCTGGACAGGGACGACTGAAAAACTGTTTTTT. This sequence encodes CASSPWTGTTEKLFF. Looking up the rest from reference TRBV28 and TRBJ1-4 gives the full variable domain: DVKVTQSSRYLVKRTGEKVFLECVQDMDHENMFWYRQDPGLGLRLIYFSYDVKMKEKGDIPEGYSVSREKKERFSLILESASTNQTSMYLCASSPWTGTTEKLFFGSGTQLSVL.

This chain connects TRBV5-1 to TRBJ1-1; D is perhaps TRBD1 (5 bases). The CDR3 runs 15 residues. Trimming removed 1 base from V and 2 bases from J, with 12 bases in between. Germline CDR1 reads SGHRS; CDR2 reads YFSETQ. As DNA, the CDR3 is TGCGCCAGCAGCTTGTCGACAGCGGGTAACACTGAAGCTTTCTTT. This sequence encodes CASSLSTAGNTEAFF.

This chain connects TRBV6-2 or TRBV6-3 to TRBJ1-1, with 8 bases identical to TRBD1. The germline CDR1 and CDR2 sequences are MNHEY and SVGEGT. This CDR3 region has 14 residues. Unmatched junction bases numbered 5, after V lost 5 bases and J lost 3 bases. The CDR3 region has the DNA TGTGCCAGCAGTCCAGGGGGCGCCTACACTGAAGCTTTCTTT. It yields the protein CASSPGGAYTEAFF.

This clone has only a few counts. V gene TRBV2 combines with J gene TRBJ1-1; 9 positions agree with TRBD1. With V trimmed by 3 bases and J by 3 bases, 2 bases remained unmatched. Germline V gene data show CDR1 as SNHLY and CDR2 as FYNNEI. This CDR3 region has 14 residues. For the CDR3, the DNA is TGTGCCAGCAGTGAGGGACAGGGATACACTGAAGCTTTCTTT. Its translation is CASSEGQGYTEAFF. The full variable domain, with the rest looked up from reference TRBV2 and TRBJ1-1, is EPEVTQTPSHQVTQMGQEVILRCVPISNHLYFYWYRQILGQKVEFLVSFYNNEISEKSEIFDDQFSVERPDGSNFTLKIRSTKLEDSAMYFCASSEGQGYTEAFFGQGTRLTVV.

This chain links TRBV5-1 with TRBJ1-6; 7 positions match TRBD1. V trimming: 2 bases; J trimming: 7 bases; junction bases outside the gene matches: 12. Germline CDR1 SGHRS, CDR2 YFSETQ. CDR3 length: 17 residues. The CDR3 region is CASSFVGLQGTNSPLHF. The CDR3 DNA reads TGCGCCAGCAGCTTCGTGGGGTTACAGGGGACGAATTCACCCCTCCACTTT. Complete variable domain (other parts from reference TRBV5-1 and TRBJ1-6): KAGVTQTPRYLIKTRGQQVTLSCSPISGHRSVSWYQQTPGQGLQFLFEYFSETQRNKGNFPGRFSGRQFSNSRSEMNVSTLELGDSALYLCASSFVGLQGTNSPLHFGNGTRLTVT.

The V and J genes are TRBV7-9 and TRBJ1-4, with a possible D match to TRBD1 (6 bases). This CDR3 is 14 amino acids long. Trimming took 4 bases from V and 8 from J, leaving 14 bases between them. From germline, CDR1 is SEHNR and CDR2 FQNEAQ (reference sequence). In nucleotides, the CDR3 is TGTGCCAGCAGCTCTATGACAGGACGGGAAAAACTGTTTTTT. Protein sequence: CASSSMTGREKLFF.

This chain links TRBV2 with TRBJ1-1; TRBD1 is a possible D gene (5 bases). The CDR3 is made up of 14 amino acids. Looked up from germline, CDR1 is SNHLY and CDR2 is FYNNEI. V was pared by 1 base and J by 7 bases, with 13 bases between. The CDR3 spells CASSEEGYWGEAFF. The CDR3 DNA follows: TGTGCCAGCAGTGAAGAGGGGTACTGGGGTGAAGCTTTCTTT.

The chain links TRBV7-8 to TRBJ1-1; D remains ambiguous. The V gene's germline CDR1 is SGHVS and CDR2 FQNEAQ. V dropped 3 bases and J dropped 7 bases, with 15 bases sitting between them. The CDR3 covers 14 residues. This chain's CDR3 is CASSLGRRADEAFF. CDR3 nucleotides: TGTGCCAGCAGCTTGGGGAGGAGGGCGGATGAAGCTTTCTTT.

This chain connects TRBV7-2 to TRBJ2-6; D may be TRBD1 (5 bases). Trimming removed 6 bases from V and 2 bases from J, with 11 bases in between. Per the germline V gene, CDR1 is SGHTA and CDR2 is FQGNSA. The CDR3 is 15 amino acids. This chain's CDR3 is CASSLRVTGANVLTF. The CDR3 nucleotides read TGTGCCAGCAGTCTCAGGGTTACTGGGGCCAACGTCCTGACTTTC. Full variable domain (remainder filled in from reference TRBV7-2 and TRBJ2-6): GAGVSQSPSNKVTEKGKDVELRCDPISGHTALYWYRQSLGQGLEFLIYFQGNSAPDKSGLPSDRFSAERTGGSVSTLTIQRTQQEDSAVYLCASSLRVTGANVLTFGAGSRLTVL.

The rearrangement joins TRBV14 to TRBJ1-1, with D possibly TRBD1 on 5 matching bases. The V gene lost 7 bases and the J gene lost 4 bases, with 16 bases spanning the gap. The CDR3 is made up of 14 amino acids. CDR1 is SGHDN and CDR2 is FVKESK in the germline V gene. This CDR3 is CASNYRGTVTEAFF. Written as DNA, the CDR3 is TGTGCCAGCAACTACCGGGGGACGGTCACTGAAGCTTTCTTT.

CDR3 in amino acids: CASSPGPGQGHGYTF. The CDR3 DNA reads TGTGCCAGCAGCCCGGGCCCGGGACAGGGGCATGGCTACACCTTC. The chain joins TRBV7-6 to TRBJ1-2; 10 bases map to TRBD1. V lost 5 bases and J lost 6; bases outside the gene matches: 9. The length of the CDR3 is 15 residues. Per germline, CDR1 SGHVS and CDR2 FNYEAQ.

The CDR3: CASSQFPVDEQYF. CDR3 DNA sequence: TGCGCCAGCAGCCAATTTCCCGTCGACGAGCAGTACTTC. The J gene is TRBJ2-7, the V gene TRBV4-1; D is uncertain. Trimming removed 2 bases from V and 5 bases from J, with 10 bases in between. The CDR3 loop spans 13 amino acids. Germline CDR1 reads MGHRA; CDR2 reads YSYEKL.

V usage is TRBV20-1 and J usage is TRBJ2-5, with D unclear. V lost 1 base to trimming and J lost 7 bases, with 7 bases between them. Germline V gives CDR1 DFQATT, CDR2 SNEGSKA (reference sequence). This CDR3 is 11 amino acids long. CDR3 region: CSARVPGTQYF. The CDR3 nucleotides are TGCAGTGCTAGAGTTCCAGGGACCCAGTACTTC.